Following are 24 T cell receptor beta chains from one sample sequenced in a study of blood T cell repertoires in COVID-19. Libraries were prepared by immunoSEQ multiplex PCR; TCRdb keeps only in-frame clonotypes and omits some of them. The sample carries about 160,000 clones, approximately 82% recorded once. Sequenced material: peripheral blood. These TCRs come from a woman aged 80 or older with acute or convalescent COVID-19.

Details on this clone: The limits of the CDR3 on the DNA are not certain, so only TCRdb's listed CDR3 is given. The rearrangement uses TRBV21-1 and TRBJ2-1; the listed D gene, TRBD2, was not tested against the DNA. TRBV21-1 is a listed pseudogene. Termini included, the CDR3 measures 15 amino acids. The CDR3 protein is CASSKVGSGSNEQFF.

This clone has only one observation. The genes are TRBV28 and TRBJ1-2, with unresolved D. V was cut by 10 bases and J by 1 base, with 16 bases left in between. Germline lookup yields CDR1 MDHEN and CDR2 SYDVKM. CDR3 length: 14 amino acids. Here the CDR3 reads CATPQPGRNYGYTF. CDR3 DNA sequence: TGTGCCACCCCACAACCAGGCCGTAACTATGGCTACACCTTC.

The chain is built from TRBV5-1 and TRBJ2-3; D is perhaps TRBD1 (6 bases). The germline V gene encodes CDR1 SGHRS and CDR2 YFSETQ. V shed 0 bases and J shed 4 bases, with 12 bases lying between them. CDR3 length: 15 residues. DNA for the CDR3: TGCGCCAGCAGCTTGGGGCCAGGGGTCTCAGATACGCAGTATTTT. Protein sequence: CASSLGPGVSDTQYF. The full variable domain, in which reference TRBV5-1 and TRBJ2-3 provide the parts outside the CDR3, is KAGVTQTPRYLIKTRGQQVTLSCSPISGHRSVSWYQQTPGQGLQFLFEYFSETQRNKGNFPGRFSGRQFSNSRSEMNVSTLELGDSALYLCASSLGPGVSDTQYFGPGTRLTVL.

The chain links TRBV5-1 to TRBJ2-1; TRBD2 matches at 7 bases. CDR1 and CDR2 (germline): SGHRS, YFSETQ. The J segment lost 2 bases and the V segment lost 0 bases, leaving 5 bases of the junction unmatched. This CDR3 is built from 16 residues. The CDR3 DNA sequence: TGCGCCAGCAGCTTGGCCCTAGCGGTCCCCTACAATGAGCAGTTCTTC. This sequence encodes CASSLALAVPYNEQFF.

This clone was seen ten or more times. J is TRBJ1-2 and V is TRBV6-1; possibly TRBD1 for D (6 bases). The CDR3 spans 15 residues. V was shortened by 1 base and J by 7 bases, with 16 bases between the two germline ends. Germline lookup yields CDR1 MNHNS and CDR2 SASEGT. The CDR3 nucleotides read TGTGCCAGCAGTGAAGGGCAGGGGAGTTTGGGTGGCTACACCTTC. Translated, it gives CASSEGQGSLGGYTF.

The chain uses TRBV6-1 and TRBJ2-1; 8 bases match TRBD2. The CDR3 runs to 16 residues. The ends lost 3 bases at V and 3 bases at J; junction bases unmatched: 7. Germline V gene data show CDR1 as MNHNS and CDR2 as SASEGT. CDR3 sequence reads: CASSDGAGVFYNEQFF. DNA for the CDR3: TGTGCCAGCAGTGACGGAGCGGGAGTATTCTACAATGAGCAGTTCTTC.

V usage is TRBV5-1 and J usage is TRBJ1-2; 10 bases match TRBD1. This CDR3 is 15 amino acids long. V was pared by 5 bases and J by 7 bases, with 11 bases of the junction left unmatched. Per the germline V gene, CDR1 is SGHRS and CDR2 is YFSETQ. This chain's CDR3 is CASSSTGGAPGGYTF. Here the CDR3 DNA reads TGCGCCAGCAGTTCGACAGGGGGCGCCCCCGGTGGCTACACCTTC.

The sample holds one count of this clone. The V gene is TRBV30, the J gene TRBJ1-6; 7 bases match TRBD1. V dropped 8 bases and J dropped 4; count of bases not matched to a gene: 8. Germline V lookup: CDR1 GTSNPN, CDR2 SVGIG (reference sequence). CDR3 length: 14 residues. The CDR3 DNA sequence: TGTGCCGAAGGGACAGCTTATTATAATTCACCCCTCCACTTT. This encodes CAEGTAYYNSPLHF.

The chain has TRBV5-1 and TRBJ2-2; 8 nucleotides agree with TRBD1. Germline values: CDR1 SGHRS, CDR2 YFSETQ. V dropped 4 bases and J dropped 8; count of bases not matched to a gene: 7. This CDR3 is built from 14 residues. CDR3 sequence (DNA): TGCGCCAGCAGCGTGACAGGGGACGGAGGGGAGCTGTTTTTT. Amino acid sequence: CASSVTGDGGELFF.

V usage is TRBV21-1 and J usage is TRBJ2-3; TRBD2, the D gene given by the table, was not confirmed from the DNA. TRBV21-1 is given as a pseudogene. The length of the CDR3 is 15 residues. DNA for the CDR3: TGTGCCAGCAGCAAAAGGCGATGCGGGACAGATACGCAGTATTTT. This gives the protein CASSKRRCGTDTQYF.

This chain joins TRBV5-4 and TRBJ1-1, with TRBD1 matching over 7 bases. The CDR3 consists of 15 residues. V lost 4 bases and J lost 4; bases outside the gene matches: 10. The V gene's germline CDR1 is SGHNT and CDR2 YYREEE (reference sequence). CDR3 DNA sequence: TGTGCCAGCAGCCCATACAGGGGAGGAGGCACTGAAGCTTTCTTT. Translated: CASSPYRGGGTEAFF.

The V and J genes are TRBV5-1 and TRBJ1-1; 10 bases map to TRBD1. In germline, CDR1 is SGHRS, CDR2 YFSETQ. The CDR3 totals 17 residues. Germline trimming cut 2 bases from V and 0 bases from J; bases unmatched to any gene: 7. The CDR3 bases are TGCGCCAGCAGCTTATCGGGACAGGGGACAATGAACACTGAAGCTTTCTTT. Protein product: CASSLSGQGTMNTEAFF.

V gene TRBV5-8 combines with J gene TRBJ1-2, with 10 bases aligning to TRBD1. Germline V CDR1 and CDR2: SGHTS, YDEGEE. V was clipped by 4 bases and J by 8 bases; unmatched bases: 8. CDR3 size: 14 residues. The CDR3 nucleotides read TGTGCCAGCAGCAAGACAGGGGGCGCGCGGGGCTACACCTTC. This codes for CASSKTGGARGYTF. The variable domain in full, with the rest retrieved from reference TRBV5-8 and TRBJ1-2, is EAGVTQSPTHLIKTRGQQATLRCSPISGHTSVYWYQQALGLGLQFLLWYDEGEERNRGNFPPRFSGRQFPNYSSELNVNALELEDSALYLCASSKTGGARGYTFGSGTRLTVV.

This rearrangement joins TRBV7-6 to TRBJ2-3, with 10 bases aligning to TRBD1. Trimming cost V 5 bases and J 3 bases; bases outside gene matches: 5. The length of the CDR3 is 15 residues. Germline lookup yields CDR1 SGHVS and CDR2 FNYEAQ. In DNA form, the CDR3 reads TGTGCCAGCAGCCCGAGGGACAGGGGAACAGATACGCAGTATTTT. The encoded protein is CASSPRDRGTDTQYF.

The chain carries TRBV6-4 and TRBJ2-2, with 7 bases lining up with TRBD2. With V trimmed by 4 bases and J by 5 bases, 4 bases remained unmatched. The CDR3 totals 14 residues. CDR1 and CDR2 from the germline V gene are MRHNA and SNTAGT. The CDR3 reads CASSGGSYTGELFF. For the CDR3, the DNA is TGTGCCAGCAGTGGCGGGAGTTATACCGGGGAGCTGTTTTTT.

The CDR3 region has the DNA TGTGCCAGCAGTTCCCCCGGGGCTAATGAAAAACTGTTTTTT. Translating gives CASSSPGANEKLFF. This rearrangement joins TRBV6-5 to TRBJ1-4, with D unclear. Deletions cut 4 bases from V and 3 bases from J, with 9 bases between. The germline CDR1 and CDR2 sequences are MNHEY and SVGAGI. CDR3 size: 14 residues.

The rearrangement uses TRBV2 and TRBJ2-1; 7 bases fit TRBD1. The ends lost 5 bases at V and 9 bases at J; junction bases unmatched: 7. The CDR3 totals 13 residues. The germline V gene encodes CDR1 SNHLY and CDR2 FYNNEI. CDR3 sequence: CASSTLGGVEQFF. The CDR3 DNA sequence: TGTGCCAGCAGTACCTTAGGGGGCGTTGAGCAGTTCTTC.

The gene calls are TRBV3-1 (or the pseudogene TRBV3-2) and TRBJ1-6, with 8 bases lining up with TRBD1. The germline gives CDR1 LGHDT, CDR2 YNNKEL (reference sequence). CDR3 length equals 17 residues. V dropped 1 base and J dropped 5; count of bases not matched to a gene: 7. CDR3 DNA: TGTGCCAGCAGCCAAGTGGCAGGGGGCATTCATAATTCACCCCTCCACTTT. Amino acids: CASSQVAGGIHNSPLHF.

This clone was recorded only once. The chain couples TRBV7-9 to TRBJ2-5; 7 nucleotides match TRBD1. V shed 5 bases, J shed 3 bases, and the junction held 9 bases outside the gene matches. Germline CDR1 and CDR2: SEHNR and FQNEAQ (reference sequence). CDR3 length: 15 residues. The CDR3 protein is CASSVERGTEETQYF. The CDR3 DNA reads TGTGCCAGCAGCGTCGAGCGAGGGACAGAAGAGACCCAGTACTTC.

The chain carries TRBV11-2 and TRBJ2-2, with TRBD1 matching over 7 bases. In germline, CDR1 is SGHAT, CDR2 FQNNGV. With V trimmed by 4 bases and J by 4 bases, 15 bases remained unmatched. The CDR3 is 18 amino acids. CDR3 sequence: CASSSFSRQGGSTGELFF. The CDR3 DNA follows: TGTGCCAGCAGCTCCTTCTCTAGACAGGGCGGTAGCACCGGGGAGCTGTTTTTT.

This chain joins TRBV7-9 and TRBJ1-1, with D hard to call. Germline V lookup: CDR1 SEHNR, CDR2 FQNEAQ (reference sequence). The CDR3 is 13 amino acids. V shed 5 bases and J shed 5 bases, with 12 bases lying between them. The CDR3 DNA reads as TGTGCCAGCAGCAGAGTAATGAGAACTGAAGCTTTCTTT. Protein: CASSRVMRTEAFF.

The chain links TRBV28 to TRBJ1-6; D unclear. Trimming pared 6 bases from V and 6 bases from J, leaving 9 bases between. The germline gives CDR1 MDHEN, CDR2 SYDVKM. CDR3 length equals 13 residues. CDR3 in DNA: TGTGCCAGCAGGGGAGGATTTAATTCACCCCTCCACTTT. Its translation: CASRGGFNSPLHF.

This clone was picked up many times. For the CDR3, the DNA is TGTGCCAGCAGCCCCTCTTCACCGGGACTACAGTACTTC. This translates into CASSPSSPGLQYF. V usage is TRBV9 and J usage is TRBJ2-5, with TRBD2 matching 7 bases. The CDR3 runs 13 residues. Trimming removed 4 bases from V and 11 bases from J; junction bases left unmatched: 11. Germline CDR1 is SGDLS and CDR2 is YYNGEE.

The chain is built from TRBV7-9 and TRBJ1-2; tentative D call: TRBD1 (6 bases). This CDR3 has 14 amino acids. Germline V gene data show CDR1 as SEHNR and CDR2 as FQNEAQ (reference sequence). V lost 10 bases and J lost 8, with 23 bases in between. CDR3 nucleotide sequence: TGTGCCACCCCTCCCTGGGGCAGGGGAAGAGGCTACACCTTC. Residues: CATPPWGRGRGYTF.